Presented here are 14 T cell receptor beta chains from one specimen sequenced in a study of T cell clonality in common variable immunodeficiency. Study observations and caveats: Common variable immunodeficiency TCR beta sequences reportedly had fewer deletions and N-nucleotide insertions.

Profiled with immunoSEQ multiplex PCR; TCRdb holds only in-frame clones, not every one. The sample shows about 12,000 clones, no singletons; the ten largest hold roughly 6.9%. Which antigens these TCRs recognize remains unknown. Sequencing input: peripheral blood mononuclear cells. Receptor source: a human donor with common variable immunodeficiency.

The sample holds a few counts of this clone. The CDR3 sequence is CASSSSPGESNGETQYF. Incomplete CDR3 DNA: TGTGCCAGCAGCTCATCCCCGGGGGAGTCCAACGGGGAGACC. The chain carries TRBV7-6 and TRBJ2-5; maybe TRBD2 (6 bases). Read data end 3 residues before the CDR3 end; the end is taken from the germline J gene. This CDR3 has 17 amino acids. The germline CDR1 and CDR2 sequences are SGHVS and FNYEAQ. Trimming stripped 4 bases from V and 5 bases from J, with 23 bases between.

This clone was seen only a few times. The read terminates 3 residues ahead of where the CDR3 ends, so the germline J gene completes it. The chain carries TRBV7-2 and TRBJ2-7; D is uncertain. Germline V gene sequence: CDR1 SGHTA, CDR2 FQGNSA. The CDR3 contains 13 residues. V was pared by 4 bases and J by 6 bases, with 13 bases between. The chain's CDR3 is CASSSTGPFEQYF. Incomplete CDR3 DNA: TGTGCCAGCAGCTCCACGGGTCCCTTCGAG.

This clone has a count of ten or more. The read ends 3 residues shy of where the CDR3 ends; the end is completed using the germline J gene. The chain has TRBV7-2 and TRBJ2-5; no clear D gene. Trimming removed 4 bases from V and 0 bases from J, with 6 bases in between. This CDR3 is 13 amino acids long. Germline V lookup: CDR1 SGHTA, CDR2 FQGNSA. Partial CDR3 DNA: TGTGCCAGCAGCTCCATGTACCAAGAGACC. This gives the protein CASSSMYQET. The full-length CDR3 reads as CASSSMYQETQYF.

Only a few counts were recorded for this clone. The CDR3 end is not reached by the read, which stops 3 residues before it; the germline J gene fills it in. The rearrangement joins TRBV30 to TRBJ1-1; D might be TRBD1 (6 bases). In germline, CDR1 is GTSNPN, CDR2 SVGIG (reference sequence). Trimming cost V 4 bases and J 0 bases, with 18 bases left between them. This CDR3 is 16 amino acids long. The DNA read from the CDR3 is TGTGCCTGGATTATGCATGGGGGCGGAATGAACACTGAA. This gives the protein CAWIMHGGGMNTE. The whole CDR3 protein is CAWIMHGGGMNTEAFF.

In this sample, this clone turned up a few times. The read finishes 3 residues shy of the CDR3 end, and the germline J gene is used to complete it. The chain carries TRBV18 and TRBJ2-1; weak D call: TRBD2 (6 bases). Looked up from germline, CDR1 is KGHSH and CDR2 is LQKENI. The CDR3 is 16 amino acids. Between the trimmed V and J ends, which lost 3 bases and 7 bases, there was a span of 19 bases. The CDR3 loop reads CASSPLTATRGNEQFF. The sequenced CDR3 bases are TGTGCCAGCTCACCTTTAACGGCTACGCGGGGTAATGAG.

This clone was seen a few times. The read is 3 residues too short to cover the CDR3 end, so that end is filled in from the germline J gene. V gene TRBV20-1 combines with J gene TRBJ1-2; D unclear. Germline-derived CDR1 and CDR2 are DFQATT and SNEGSKA (reference sequence). Trimming cost V 1 base and J 2 bases, with 5 bases left between them. CDR3 length: 12 residues. The CDR3 sequence: CSARAENYGYTF. The sequenced CDR3 bases are TGCAGTGCTAGAGCAGAAAACTATGGC.

This clone was counted at least ten times. The read falls 3 residues short of the CDR3 end, and the missing part is taken from the germline J gene. The rearrangement joins TRBV19 to TRBJ2-1; 13 bases fit TRBD2. Germline trimming cut 5 bases from V and 4 bases from J; bases unmatched to any gene: 5. Per the germline V gene, CDR1 is LNHDA and CDR2 is SQIVND (reference sequence). The CDR3 length is 16 residues. The covered CDR3 bases are TGTGCCAGTAGTCCAGGACTAGCGGGGGAATACAATGAG. Residues: CASSPGLAGEYNE. The entire CDR3 protein is CASSPGLAGEYNEQFF.

In the case of this clone: The CDR3 goes on 3 residues after the read ends, and that part is filled in from the germline J gene. V gene TRBV18 combines with J gene TRBJ1-2, with D maybe TRBD1 (6 bases). The V end lost 3 bases, the J end lost 7 bases, and 12 bases lay between the germline ends. The CDR3 runs to 13 residues. CDR1 KGHSH and CDR2 LQKENI come from the germline V gene. The sequenced part of the CDR3 DNA is TGTGCCAGCTCACCCTCGGGACAAACTGGC. Residues: CASSPSGQTG. The complete CDR3 protein is CASSPSGQTGYTF.

This clone was found a few times. The read falls 3 residues short of the CDR3 end, and the missing part is taken from the germline J gene. This same CDR3 is encoded by further DNA sequences in the sample. This chain uses TRBV7-7 with TRBJ2-7, with D unresolved. CDR3 length: 13 amino acids. V was trimmed by 1 base and J by 6 bases, leaving 10 bases between them. The V gene's germline CDR1 is SSHAT and CDR2 FNYEAQ (reference sequence). The CDR3 sequence is CASSLGPDGEQYF. CDR3 DNA, as far as it was read: TGTGCCAGCAGCTTAGGGCCAGATGGCGAG.

This clone was detected ten times or more. The CDR3 end falls 3 residues outside the read, so it is completed with the germline J gene. The chain combines TRBV2 with TRBJ1-1; possible D gene TRBD1, 5 bases. This CDR3 has 15 residues. Trimming removed 7 bases from V and 4 bases from J, with 19 bases in between. Per germline, CDR1 SNHLY and CDR2 FYNNEI. The CDR3 bases that were read are TGTGCCAGCACGTTTGGGGGGGGGTGGAGCACTGAA. Its translation: CASTFGGGWSTE. The entire CDR3 is CASTFGGGWSTEAFF.

This clone was observed a handful of times. The read stops 3 residues short of the end of the CDR3; the missing end is completed from the germline J gene. The V call is TRBV7-8, the J call TRBJ2-1; TRBD1 might be the D (6 bases). Trimming cost V 2 bases and J 4 bases, with 15 bases left between them. There are 16 residues in the CDR3. Germline assignment: CDR1 SGHVS and CDR2 FQNEAQ. CDR3 DNA, as far as it was read: TGTGCCAGCAGCTTATGGGACATAGGGATTTACAATGAG. Translation: CASSLWDIGIYNE. The full CDR3 is CASSLWDIGIYNEQFF.

This clone was detected a few times. With the read ending 3 residues before the CDR3 end, the germline J gene is used to fill in that end. J is TRBJ2-7 and V is TRBV2; 9 nucleotides agree with TRBD1. Germline-derived CDR1 and CDR2 are SNHLY and FYNNEI. This CDR3 comprises 16 residues. With 6 bases clipped from V and 2 bases from J, the junction kept 11 bases outside the gene matches. CDR3 DNA (partial): TGTGCCAGCAGAGGACCGGGACAGGGTACCGCCTACGAG. Its protein is CASRGPGQGTAYE. The entire CDR3 is CASRGPGQGTAYEQYF. The full variable domain, rest sourced from reference TRBV2 and TRBJ2-7, is EPEVTQTPSHQVTQMGQEVILRCVPISNHLYFYWYRQILGQKVEFLVSFYNNEISEKSEIFDDQFSVERPDGSNFTLKIRSTKLEDSAMYFCASRGPGQGTAYEQYFGPGTRLTVT.

This clone was detected only a few times. The read stops 3 residues short of the end of the CDR3; the missing end is completed from the germline J gene. The V and J genes are TRBV18 and TRBJ1-2, with unresolved D. Germline-derived CDR1 and CDR2 are KGHSH and LQKENI. The V gene lost 3 bases and the J gene lost 4 bases, with 9 bases spanning the gap. The CDR3 sequence is 13 residues long. Here the CDR3 reads CASSPIGFYGYTF. The sequenced part of the CDR3 DNA is TGTGCCAGCTCACCCATCGGTTTCTATGGC.

Remarks on this clone: Read sequence stops 3 residues before the CDR3 end, and the germline J gene provides the missing end. The chain links TRBV7-9 to TRBJ2-3; the D is unclear. The CDR3 contains 11 residues. Germline values: CDR1 SEHNR, CDR2 FQNEAQ (reference sequence). CDR3: CASSLGSTQYF. The CDR3 bases that were read are TGTGCCAGCAGCCTCGGGTCGACG.